The 20 T cell receptor beta chains in this list originate from one sample, sequenced in a study of cytomegalovirus exposure and HLA in healthy donors (TCRdb year 2017). Preparation of the library involved the immunoSEQ multiplex PCR assay. The multiplex PCR relied on a mix of 60 forward primers for TCR Vbeta segments and 13 reverse primers for TCR Jbeta segments. The source is immuneACCESS, and TCRdb retained only in-frame sequences with V and J called. Part of the clones is not carried over; for the studies checked, unresolved V genes explain less than half of this, and the remainder is unexplained. This sample is represented by about 140,000 clones; 76% of them were singletons. Together, the top ten hold approximately 1.8% of the sample. The sequenced sample consisted of PBMCs. These receptors originate from a man between 40 and 49 years old in good health and CMV-seronegative.

As concerns this clone: At one end, the junction sequence differs from germline, possibly due to a read error. This rearrangement joins TRBV28 to TRBJ2-7; D may be TRBD2 (6 bases). The CDR3 has 11 amino acids. Germline V gene sequence: CDR1 MDHEN, CDR2 SYDVKM. CDR3 loop: CASSSPRDWDF. CDR3 coding DNA: TGTGCCAGCAGCTCGCCCCGGGACTGGGACTTC.

This clone is a singleton in its sample. This chain connects TRBV6-1 to TRBJ1-2, with 9 bases identical to TRBD1. Germline V lookup: CDR1 MNHNS, CDR2 SASEGT. The V and J ends lost 0 bases and 3 bases, in that order; junction bases with no gene match: 8. CDR3 length: 17 residues. The CDR3 spells CASSEAAWTGAYYGYTF. CDR3 DNA sequence: TGTGCCAGCAGTGAAGCAGCCTGGACAGGGGCCTACTATGGCTACACCTTC.

The chain has TRBV7-8 and TRBJ1-5, with a weak D call TRBD1 (5 bases). In germline, CDR1 is SGHVS, CDR2 FQNEAQ. Trimming stripped 1 base from V and 5 bases from J, with 9 bases between. There are 14 residues in the CDR3. The CDR3 reads CASSLGGTDQPQHF. In nucleotides, the CDR3 is TGTGCCAGCAGCTTAGGGGGCACTGATCAGCCCCAGCATTTT.

This chain joins TRBV6-5 and TRBJ2-5; D call uncertain. The J call may be wrong; the DNA end is better matched by TRBJ2-7. Per the germline V gene, CDR1 is MNHEY and CDR2 is SVGAGI. This CDR3 contains 16 residues. The CDR3 protein is CASSSLRPAPNYEQYF. CDR3 coding DNA: TGTGCCAGCAGTTCTCTTCGACCAGCCCCAAACTACGAGCAGTACTTC.

The chain employs TRBV7-2 and TRBJ2-5; 9 bases fit TRBD1. V lost 0 bases and J lost 11; bases outside the gene matches: 10. Germline assignment: CDR1 SGHTA and CDR2 FQGNSA. The CDR3 spans 15 residues. The CDR3: CASSLAGTGIREQYF. DNA for the CDR3: TGTGCCAGCAGCTTAGCCGGGACAGGGATTCGAGAGCAGTACTTC.

As regards this clone: Compared with germline, one end of the junction differs, possibly owing to a read error. The gene calls are TRBV7-9 and TRBJ2-5; 12 bases line up with TRBD1. CDR1 SEHNR and CDR2 FQNEAQ come from the germline V gene (reference sequence). The CDR3 length is 17 residues. DNA for the CDR3: TGTTCCAGCAGCTTAGCGCGGGACAGGGGGCGAGGAGAGACCCAGTACTTC. Encoded protein: CSSSLARDRGRGETQYF.

This clone was seen a few times. This chain connects TRBV6-6 to TRBJ2-7, with 12 bases matching TRBD2. The CDR3 is 14 amino acids. Trimming at V came to 4 bases and at J to 6 bases, leaving 4 bases not matched to a gene. The germline V gene has CDR1 MNHNY and CDR2 SVGAGI (reference sequence). The CDR3 spells CASSSTSGRSEQYF. In DNA, the CDR3 is TGTGCCAGCAGTTCTACTAGCGGGAGGAGCGAGCAGTACTTC.

The chain combines TRBV5-4 with TRBJ1-6; D may be TRBD1 (5 bases). Germline CDR1 and CDR2: SGHNT and YYREEE (reference sequence). The CDR3 is made up of 15 amino acids. V dropped 4 bases and J dropped 5 bases, with 13 bases sitting between them. CDR3 amino acids: CASSPGSGDNSPLHF. The CDR3 DNA follows: TGTGCCAGCAGCCCAGGGAGCGGGGATAATTCACCCCTCCACTTT.

The chain couples TRBV5-1 to TRBJ2-3; 12 bases match TRBD1. The CDR3 is 16 residues long. The junction had 6 bases not matched to a gene; V was cut back by 3 bases and J by 4 bases. Germline CDR1 SGHRS, CDR2 YFSETQ. The CDR3 DNA follows: TGCGCCAGCAGCTATTCGGGACAGGGGGCATCAGATACGCAGTATTTT. Protein product: CASSYSGQGASDTQYF.

This chain links TRBV18 with TRBJ2-2, with 7 nucleotides matching TRBD1. Per the germline V gene, CDR1 is KGHSH and CDR2 is LQKENI. Trimming removed 3 bases from V and 1 base from J; junction bases left unmatched: 5. There are 16 residues in the CDR3. CDR3 in amino acids: CASSPTGTVNTGELFF. DNA for the CDR3: TGTGCCAGCTCACCGACAGGGACGGTGAACACCGGGGAGCTGTTTTTT.

V gene TRBV18 combines with J gene TRBJ2-7; a weak D match, TRBD1 (6 bases). The CDR3 has 15 residues. CDR1 is KGHSH, CDR2 LQKENI, per germline. Trimming pared 6 bases from V and 4 bases from J, leaving 19 bases between. The CDR3 is CASSPEKQGMYEQYF. The CDR3 region has the DNA TGTGCCAGCTCCCCCGAGAAGCAGGGGATGTACGAGCAGTACTTC. Full variable domain (missing parts from reference TRBV18 and TRBJ2-7): NAGVMQNPRHLVRRRGQEARLRCSPMKGHSHVYWYRQLPEEGLKFMVYLQKENIIDESGMPKERFSAEFPKEGPSILRIQQVVRGDSAAYFCASSPEKQGMYEQYFGPGTRLTVT.

This clone was counted only a few times. The chain couples TRBV7-9 to TRBJ2-2; maybe TRBD1 (5 bases). This CDR3 is 17 amino acids long. V was trimmed by 2 bases and J by 0 bases, leaving 13 bases between them. CDR1 is SEHNR and CDR2 is FQNEAQ in the germline V gene (reference sequence). The CDR3 DNA reads as TGTGCCAGCAGCTTACCCACCCGACAGCCGAACACCGGGGAGCTGTTTTTT. This sequence encodes CASSLPTRQPNTGELFF.

This clone was recorded a few times. V and J are TRBV7-3 and TRBJ2-1; 12 nucleotides align to TRBD2. The V and J ends lost 2 bases and 9 bases, in that order; junction bases with no gene match: 14. CDR1 and CDR2 from the germline V gene are SGHTA and FQGTGA. The CDR3 length is 18 residues. This CDR3 is CASSLWSASGGARSEQFF. The CDR3, as DNA: TGTGCCAGCAGCTTATGGTCGGCTAGCGGGGGGGCCCGTAGTGAGCAGTTCTTC.

This chain links TRBV2 with TRBJ2-3; D remains ambiguous. V was pared by 7 bases and J by 3 bases, with 17 bases between. This CDR3 spans 15 amino acids. Germline V gene sequence: CDR1 SNHLY, CDR2 FYNNEI. The DNA of the CDR3 is TGTGCCAGCACCCCGCACCAGACCGGGACAGATACGCAGTATTTT. The encoded protein is CASTPHQTGTDTQYF. Filled out from reference TRBV2 and TRBJ2-3, the complete variable domain reads EPEVTQTPSHQVTQMGQEVILRCVPISNHLYFYWYRQILGQKVEFLVSFYNNEISEKSEIFDDQFSVERPDGSNFTLKIRSTKLEDSAMYFCASTPHQTGTDTQYFGPGTRLTVL.

This clone has only a few counts. The rearrangement uses TRBV7-2 and TRBJ2-5, with 9 bases that match TRBD2. CDR3 length: 13 amino acids. The germline V gene encodes CDR1 SGHTA and CDR2 FQGNSA. The junction had 3 bases not matched to a gene; V was cut back by 5 bases and J by 5 bases. The CDR3 nucleotides are TGTGCCAGCAGCCGAGGACTAGCGGAGACCCAGTACTTC. It yields the protein CASSRGLAETQYF.

CDR3 in DNA: TGTGCCATCAGACAGGGGGCCTCCTACGAGCAGTACTTC. Its protein is CAIRQGASYEQYF. The chain recombines TRBV10-3 with TRBJ2-7, with 9 bases fitting TRBD1. The V and J ends lost 6 bases and 0 bases, in that order; junction bases with no gene match: 0. The CDR3 has 13 residues. The germline CDR1 and CDR2 sequences are ENHRY and SYGVKD.

The chain couples TRBV6-5 to TRBJ2-3, with TRBD1 as a possible D gene (6 bases). V lost 3 bases and J lost 3, with 10 bases in between. The CDR3 is 14 residues long. Germline V lookup: CDR1 MNHEY, CDR2 SVGAGI. The CDR3 nucleotides are TGTGCCAGCAGTTATACAGGGACAACAGATACGCAGTATTTT. Protein: CASSYTGTTDTQYF.

The chain combines TRBV19 with TRBJ2-2; perhaps TRBD1 as D (7 bases). The CDR3 is 16 residues long. Germline values: CDR1 LNHDA, CDR2 SQIVND (reference sequence). Deletions cut 3 bases from V and 1 base from J, with 12 bases between. The CDR3 DNA sequence: TGTGCCAGTAGTATTCCAGGGGGAGGGAACACCGGGGAGCTGTTTTTT. Its protein product is CASSIPGGGNTGELFF.

V and J are TRBV11-2 and TRBJ2-2; 8 bases line up with TRBD2. The V segment lost 5 bases and the J segment 4 bases; nucleotides outside the gene matches: 9. The CDR3 has 16 amino acids. In germline, CDR1 is SGHAT, CDR2 FQNNGV. CDR3 loop: CASSVGTSLITGELFF. The DNA of the CDR3 is TGTGCCAGCAGCGTAGGGACTAGTCTAATCACCGGGGAGCTGTTTTTT.

This rearrangement joins TRBV27 to TRBJ1-2; possibly TRBD1 for D (5 bases). Trimming took off 8 bases at V and 3 bases at J, with 19 bases between the two ends. Germline assignment: CDR1 MNHEY and CDR2 SMNVEV (reference sequence). There are 15 residues in the CDR3. CDR3 residues: CASSSPLTGDYGYTF. The CDR3, as DNA: TGTGCCAGCTCCAGTCCCCTCACAGGTGACTATGGCTACACCTTC.